This TCR beta chain was sequenced in a study of immune evolution from preneoplasia to lung adenocarcinoma (dated by TCRdb to the early 2020s). Regarding the study in general: HLA loss of heterozygosity was observed in approximately 7%, 15% and 30% of AIS, MIA and ADC lesions, respectively, and was not observed in any AAH lesions. Immune contexture across lung adenocarcinoma precursors and invasive adenocarcinoma was profiled using immune gene expression, TCR sequencing and multiplex immunofluorescence. Resected precursor lesions (AAH, AIS, MIA) and invasive adenocarcinomas were each compared against paired morphologically normal lung tissue. The sample size depended on which specimens were available, not on a prior power calculation. Whole exome sequencing and methylation data from the same cohort of nodules were integrated with the immune data. The overall cohort was made up of around 51 patients with pulmonary nodules who had surgical resection. The TCR sequencing data were obtained from 51 patients. According to the study, roughly 110 samples were used for TCR sequencing. POLYSOLVER was used to infer class I HLA alleles from exome data, and LOHHLA was used to detect allele-specific HLA loss. Results and caveats for the whole study, not just this receptor: The findings reflected association rather than direct causation, and larger cohorts with long-term follow-up and longitudinal biopsies were considered necessary. Top T cell clone frequencies were highest in normal lung and appeared to decrease progressively from AAH through AIS, MIA and invasive adenocarcinoma. Compared with EGFR-mutant or double wild-type lesions, KRAS-mutant nodules had the highest T cell clonality. Because all patients were from Japan and China, applicability to Western populations was uncertain. The highest clonality was observed in normal lung, whereas higher T cell density and diversity but lower clonality appeared to be present in later-stage lesions.

TCR beta CDR3 regions were sequenced from DNA using the immunoSEQ hsTCRbeta Kit. Per the original workflow: TCR sequencing data were analysed with the ImmunoSEQ Analyzer. T cell clonality was defined as 1 minus Pielou's evenness, calculated on productive rearrangements. T cell diversity was measured with the inverse Simpson index on productive templates. T cell density was TCR beta template counts normalized to usable DNA, estimated by amplifying and sequencing housekeeping genes. Two-sided Kruskal-Wallis tests were used to compare TCR metrics between histologic stages. Entries here come from immuneACCESS through TCRdb and include only in-frame sequences with V and J called. Some clones fail to appear in such tables; in the studies checked, an unresolved V gene covers under half of the shortfall, and the cause of the remainder is unknown. V and J calls plus clone size are reproduced from that table; the DNA served to infer D and trimming. This sample is represented by 9,000 to 13,000 clones; 80% to 90% of them were singletons. The ten top clones hold roughly 3.6% of the sample.

The CDR3 runs 16 amino acids, cysteine and phenylalanine included. The kept DNA is CDR3 alone, 48 bases in frame from the first base. V is cut by 2 bases and J by 10 bases, and the space between the germline ends is 23 bases. Via the germline V gene, CDR1 is MNHNS and CDR2 SASEGT. This clone was recorded a few times. This clone's antigen is unknown. Within one base of it there is no much larger clone, and no base qualities were kept. Patients underwent resection in Japan or China between about 2014 and 2017. Two lung cancer pathologists independently confirmed the histologic diagnosis of each case on H&E slides. To enrich premalignant or tumor cells for nucleic acid extraction, macro-dissection was performed after pathologic assessment. DNA was isolated from FFPE tissue using the AllPrep DNA/RNA FFPE Kit.

Recombination linked TRBV6-1 to TRBJ1-1, and perhaps TRBD1 as D gene, on 5 matching bases. The material sequenced was FFPE invasive lung adenocarcinoma tissue. The cell subset or site label here, explained by the study, means: frankly invasive lung adenocarcinoma (ADC). This clonotype originated in a person aged 65 to 85 with invasive lung adenocarcinoma. The DNA is as follows: TGTGCCAGCAGTGAACTATTTCCGGGACTCGGTGGTTCAGCTTTCTTT. It codes for CASSELFPGLGGSAFF.